This TCR beta chain derives from a study of technical replicates of blood from several donors. This clone was seen just once. Data came from immunoSEQ multiplex PCR; TCRdb stores just in-frame clones and leaves some out. The repertoire has 70,000 to 95,000 clones, 95% to 98% of them found once; the top ten carry around 0.18%. The CDR3 runs 14 residues. This clonotype was obtained from a human donor in good health. This chain links TRBV21-1 with TRBJ2-2; TRBD1 is the table's D call and was not checked against the DNA. TRBV21-1 is recorded as a pseudogene. Sample: T cells isolated from PBMCs. The CDR3 DNA follows: TGTGCCAGCAGCAAAGAAGGGGACACCGGGGAGCTGTTTTTT. This translates into CASSKEGDTGELFF.